Presented here are 18 T cell receptor beta chains from one specimen sequenced in a study of blood T cell repertoires in COVID-19. Only in-frame clones appear in the TCRdb table, and some are missing; sequencing was by immunoSEQ multiplex PCR. The sample contains roughly 82,000 clones, approximately 78% of which appear only once. Source material: peripheral blood. These receptors were taken from a man in his 60s with acute or convalescent COVID-19.

Here the CDR3 DNA reads TGTGCGACATCAACAGATACGCAGTATTTT. Its protein product is CATSTDTQYF. This chain connects TRBV7-8 to TRBJ2-3; D gene uncertain. Germline V gene lookup returns CDR1 SGHVS and CDR2 FQNEAQ. There are 10 residues in the CDR3. Using reference TRBV7-8 and TRBJ2-3 for the parts outside the CDR3, the full variable domain is GAGVSQSPRYKVAKRGQDVALRCDPISGHVSLFWYQQALGQGPEFLTYFQNEAQLDKSGLPSDRFFAERPEGSVSTLKIQRTQQEDSAVYLCATSTDTQYFGPGTRLTVL.

The chain is built from TRBV7-8 and TRBJ2-3; 7 bases are a match to TRBD1. The CDR3 sequence is 14 residues long. The germline gives CDR1 SGHVS, CDR2 FQNEAQ. J lost 2 bases, V lost 6 bases, and 5 bases had no gene match. The CDR3 here is CASRREGATDTQYF. The CDR3 coding sequence is TGTGCCAGCAGGAGAGAGGGGGCCACAGATACGCAGTATTTT.

In regard to this clone: A read error may produce the germline difference seen at one junction end. The V call is TRBV7-7, the J call TRBJ1-4, with unresolved D. The CDR3 sequence is 13 residues long. Germline V gene data show CDR1 as SSHAT and CDR2 as FNYEAQ (reference sequence). CDR3 DNA: TGTGCTAGCAGCCACTCGAGGCAGGAAAAACTGTTTTTT. Its translation: CASSHSRQEKLFF.

V gene TRBV7-8 combines with J gene TRBJ2-1, with 13 bases lining up with TRBD2. This CDR3 region has 15 residues. Germline V lookup: CDR1 SGHVS, CDR2 FQNEAQ. V lost 5 bases, J lost 10 bases, and 8 bases stayed unmatched. CDR3 nucleotides: TGTGCCAGCAGCATCAGACTAGCGGGGGGTCTCGAGCAGTTCTTC. Amino acids: CASSIRLAGGLEQFF.

V and J are TRBV18 and TRBJ1-4; D possibly corresponds to TRBD1 (5 bases). This CDR3 is 17 amino acids long. V gave up 6 bases and J gave up 6 bases, with 23 bases separating them. Germline V lookup: CDR1 KGHSH, CDR2 LQKENI. CDR3 sequence: CASSPTASAPVDEKLFF. The CDR3 bases are TGTGCCAGCTCTCCGACAGCCTCCGCACCAGTTGATGAAAAACTGTTTTTT.

The chain recombines TRBV5-3 with TRBJ2-3; 8 bases agree with TRBD2. TRBV5-3 is placed among ORFs of uncertain function. J gave up 0 bases and V 4 bases, and 10 bases lay outside the gene matches. There are 17 residues in the CDR3. The CDR3 is CARSPPRSSGSTDTQYF. CDR3 nucleotide sequence: TGTGCCAGAAGCCCACCTCGGTCTAGCGGGAGCACAGATACGCAGTATTTT.

V and J are TRBV4-2 and TRBJ1-1, with 8 bases that match TRBD1. The CDR3 consists of 16 residues. Germline V gene lookup returns CDR1 LGHNA and CDR2 YNFKEQ. J gave up 0 bases and V 1 base, and 4 bases lay outside the gene matches. The CDR3 DNA sequence: TGTGCCAGCAGCCAAGGGCAGGGGGCCTTGAACACTGAAGCTTTCTTT. Its protein product is CASSQGQGALNTEAFF.

The chain links TRBV2 to TRBJ1-5, with D maybe TRBD1 (6 bases). The V and J ends lost 9 bases and 4 bases respectively, with 16 bases between them. This CDR3 region has 14 residues. Germline V gene lookup returns CDR1 SNHLY and CDR2 FYNNEI. Written as DNA, the CDR3 is TGTGCCAGTCGGGTCAGGGGAGCTAATCAGCCCCAGCATTTT. Its protein is CASRVRGANQPQHF.

V gene TRBV5-1 combines with J gene TRBJ2-7; 10 bases line up with TRBD2. This CDR3 has 15 residues. The ends lost 0 bases at V and 5 bases at J; junction bases unmatched: 5. Germline assignment: CDR1 SGHRS and CDR2 YFSETQ. The DNA for the CDR3 is TGCGCCAGCAGCTTGGGCTGGACTAGCGGCCACGAGCAGTACTTC. This translates into CASSLGWTSGHEQYF.

The chain joins TRBV28 to TRBJ2-7; D is undetermined. The V gene lost 3 bases and the J gene lost 3 bases, with 9 bases spanning the gap. Per the germline V gene, CDR1 is MDHEN and CDR2 is SYDVKM. The CDR3 sequence is 13 residues long. CDR3 sequence: CASSFEQNYEQYF. CDR3 DNA: TGTGCCAGCAGTTTTGAACAAAACTACGAGCAGTACTTC.

The rearrangement joins TRBV24-1 to TRBJ1-2; D gene uncertain. The CDR3 has 13 residues. Trimming left V 4 bases short and J 5 bases short, with 10 bases between. The germline V gene has CDR1 KGHDR and CDR2 SFDVKD. The CDR3: CATSDPDTYGYTF. DNA of the CDR3: TGTGCCACCAGTGACCCTGACACTTATGGCTACACCTTC.

The chain uses TRBV2 and TRBJ2-7, with D unresolved. Between the trimmed V and J ends, which lost 5 bases and 3 bases, there was a span of 8 bases. This CDR3 is 12 amino acids long. The V gene's germline CDR1 is SNHLY and CDR2 FYNNEI. The CDR3: CASSNNSYEQYF. In DNA, the CDR3 is TGTGCCAGCAGTAATAATAGCTACGAGCAGTACTTC.

This clone was picked up a small number of times. V and J are TRBV6-6 and TRBJ1-5, with 9 bases fitting TRBD1. CDR3 size: 15 residues. The ends lost 4 bases at V and 5 bases at J; junction bases unmatched: 6. CDR1 MNHNY and CDR2 SVGAGI come from the germline V gene (reference sequence). As DNA, the CDR3 is TGTGCCAGCAGTTCCTCGGGACAGGGTTATCAGCCCCAGCATTTT. This translates into CASSSSGQGYQPQHF.

This chain joins TRBV6-5 and TRBJ2-2, with 8 bases that match TRBD2. The CDR3 loop spans 15 amino acids. Germline V gene sequence: CDR1 MNHEY, CDR2 SVGAGI. The trim removed 0 bases at V and 6 bases at J, leaving 3 bases unmatched. The CDR3 here is CASSYSSGTAGELFF. The CDR3 DNA reads TGTGCCAGCAGTTACTCTAGCGGGACGGCCGGGGAGCTGTTTTTT.

The chain couples TRBV6-5 to TRBJ1-5, with unresolved D. The V end was cut by 6 bases, the J end by 1 base, with 10 bases between. Germline loops: CDR1 MNHEY, CDR2 SVGAGI. This CDR3 is 14 amino acids long. The DNA of the CDR3 is TGTGCCAGCAGCCCGATCGGGAGCAATCAGCCCCAGCATTTT. This codes for CASSPIGSNQPQHF.

This clone was picked up one time. The chain couples TRBV19 to TRBJ2-7; tentative D call: TRBD2 (6 bases). The CDR3 extends over 15 amino acids. Germline values: CDR1 LNHDA, CDR2 SQIVND (reference sequence). Trimming removed 5 bases at V and 4 bases at J, with 18 bases between. The CDR3 DNA reads TGTGCCAGTAGTCACTTCGGCGGGGAAAAGTACGAGCAGTACTTC. This codes for CASSHFGGEKYEQYF.

The DNA for the CDR3 is TGTGCCAGCACCCCTGACCAGGATGGCTACACCTTC. Protein sequence: CASTPDQDGYTF. The chain links TRBV6-2 or TRBV6-3 to TRBJ1-2, with D uncertain. CDR3 length: 12 residues. Germline V gene lookup returns CDR1 MNHEY and CDR2 SVGEGT. V was clipped by 7 bases and J by 6 bases, with 12 bases between them.

This chain joins TRBV28 and TRBJ1-1; D gene ambiguous. V shed 2 bases and J shed 7 bases, with 5 bases lying between them. In germline, CDR1 is MDHEN, CDR2 SYDVKM. This CDR3 region has 11 residues. The CDR3 nucleotides read TGTGCCAGCAGTTTAGCGGGTGAAGCTTTCTTT. It specifies CASSLAGEAFF.